This T cell receptor (beta chain) was documented in a study of blood T cell repertoires in COVID-19 (dated by TCRdb to 2018 to 2021). Concerning the study at large: Samples from collaborators originated in the United States, Italy and Spain and spanned both the acute and convalescent phases of COVID-19. The prospective study material was composed of cDNA or gDNA derived from T cells, B-cell-depleted T cells, or PBMCs. Subjects who had been exposed to COVID-19, were actively infected with it, or had recovered from it provided the deeply sampled blood TCRbeta repertoires that made up the dataset. The repertoires were made available in a free public database intended to serve as a resource for research on the immune response to SARS-CoV-2. The samples were drawn from the first 160 participants of the ongoing ImmuneRACE study and from 1,200 or so subjects provided by 6 global collaborators. The sample metadata nearly always contained a de-identified subject ID, COVID-19 status, age in years and sex. HLA class I and class II types, where available, came from metadata supplied by the sample provider rather than from assay-based typing. Overall results and qualifications from the work: How much clinical and demographic metadata was included differed by source and by participant, and the metadata was provided uncurated.

Notes on this clone: No antigen is known for it. Within one base of it there is no much larger clone, and no base qualities were kept.

Collaborating institutions collected whole blood in K2EDTA tubes following their own protocols. For TCRbeta analysis, collaborators shipped samples in one of three forms: frozen whole blood, isolated PBMCs, or DNA extracted from either of those sample types. Measured from the cysteine to the phenylalanine, the CDR3 is 15 residues long. Only the CDR3 DNA is retained, 45 bases long and in frame from the first base. Clipping removes 3 bases from V and 4 bases from J, with 6 as the unmatched junction base count. Taken from the germline V gene, the CDR1 and CDR2 loops are MDHEN and SYDVKM. TCRbeta CDR3 regions were amplified from genomic DNA using the immunoSEQ Assay, a bias-controlled multiplex PCR. The published analysis was carried out like this. The number of nucleated cells in each sample was estimated from the amplification of reference gene primers within the assay. Sequence reads were collapsed and filtered to measure the absolute abundance of every unique TCRbeta CDR3 rearrangement. For each sample, productive Simpson clonality was calculated as the square root of Simpson's diversity index over productive rearrangements. The source is immuneACCESS, and TCRdb retained only in-frame sequences with V and J called. Part of the clones is not carried over; for the studies checked, unresolved V genes explain less than half of this, and the remainder is unexplained. The DNA was the basis for D and trimming; V, J and clone size are from that table. The sample table contains about 150,000 clones; only one count was recorded for 90% to 95% of them. 0.53% of the sample belongs to the ten largest clones.

The TCR originated in a man aged 45-65 years with acute or convalescent COVID-19. The sequence joins TRBV28 to TRBJ1-2; 9 nucleotides in the junction match TRBD1. Material: peripheral blood. The CDR3 here reads CASSLNRGLIYGYTF. The bases are TGTGCCAGCAGTTTGAACAGGGGGCTAATCTATGGCTACACCTTC.